The source of this T cell receptor beta chain is a study of T cells in Graves' hyperthyroidism and ophthalmopathy. The study left out patients who had uncontrolled infection, other autoimmune disease, pregnancy or lactation. Diagnoses were established using clinical symptoms, serum thyroxine and TRAb, thyroid ultrasound and orbital computed tomography. As concerns this clonotype: The junction shows a germline mismatch at one end, possibly a read error.

Germline CDR1 is LGHNT and CDR2 is FRNRAP. This CDR3 is 12 amino acids long. Amplified TCR beta CDR3 regions derived from RNA transcripts. The primer set for the first-round RT-PCR of the TCR CDR3 was HTBI. TCRdb fed the multiplex PCR reads into MiXCR, producing one record per CDR3 protein. The sample shows a few hundred thousand distinct CDR3 sequences, about 43% of them seen only once. This clonotype originated in a woman between 18 and 29 years old with Graves' hyperthyroidism. The chain recombines TRBV12-5 with TRBJ2-6, with D perhaps TRBD2 (6 bases). Sequenced: peripheral blood or thyroid tissue (not recorded which). The CDR3: CASGGGANVLTF. In DNA, the CDR3 is TGTGCTAGTGGTGGAGGGGCTAACGTCCTGACTTTC.